This record covers a single T cell receptor beta chain. Its antigen is still unknown. Trimming took 10 bases from V and 4 from J, leaving 16 bases between them. CDR1 is ENHRY, CDR2 SYGVKD, per germline. The CDR3 extends over 14 amino acids. Profiling relied on immunoSEQ multiplex PCR, and the TCRdb table lists in-frame clones only, not all of them. The table has fewer than 3 million clones, 80% to 95% seen once; the top ten hold approximately 0.4%. This entry belongs to a study of shared clonotypes between healthy human individuals. The overall study: Donors, aged 18 to 49, were a couple of women and three men. Findings and limits, study-wide: Non-shared clonotypes had lower generation probabilities than those shared by all four donors.

The chain is built from TRBV10-3 and TRBJ2-2; D remains ambiguous. The TCR comes from a man between 18 and 35 years old in good health. Some clones in this sample may be carry-over from other donors' samples. Input material: naive CD4+ T cells from PBMCs. The subset denotes: CD45RA+ positively selected. The CDR3 sequence is CATVGPLGTGELFF. The CDR3 nucleotides read TGTGCCACAGTGGGCCCCCTCGGCACCGGGGAGCTGTTTTTT.